The 22 T cell receptor beta chains listed next were all sequenced from one sample in a study of PD-L1 blockade in urothelial cancer. This table comes from immunoSEQ multiplex PCR, and its TCRdb copy is limited to in-frame clones, with some not included. This sample has some 41,000 clones; more than 70% occur once, and the top ten carry around 3.9%. The source material was PBMCs, sampled around atezolizumab (anti-PD-L1) treatment. Every receptor here comes from an elderly man with urothelial cancer.

This clone was observed a single time. The chain employs TRBV19 and TRBJ1-2; D gene unclear. Germline CDR1 is LNHDA and CDR2 is SQIVND (reference sequence). The CDR3 length is 17 residues. Between the trimmed V and J ends, which lost 0 bases and 0 bases, there was a span of 14 bases. The CDR3 DNA sequence: TGTGCCAGTAGTATAGACAGTCTCAGGTCTACTAACTATGGCTACACCTTC. This translates into CASSIDSLRSTNYGYTF. Filled out from reference TRBV19 and TRBJ1-2, the complete variable domain reads DGGITQSPKYLFRKEGQNVTLSCEQNLNHDAMYWYRQDPGQGLRLIYYSQIVNDFQKGDIAEGYSVSREKKESFPLTVTSAQKNPTAFYLCASSIDSLRSTNYGYTFGSGTRLTVV.

This clone occurred a few times. The V gene is TRBV5-1, the J gene TRBJ2-3, with TRBD2 matching 9 bases. Germline V gene sequence: CDR1 SGHRS, CDR2 YFSETQ. The V gene end was trimmed by 0 bases and the J gene end by 5 bases; junction bases not matched to a gene: 16. CDR3 length: 19 amino acids. The CDR3 region is CASSLAGSAGGPRKDTQYF. The CDR3 bases are TGCGCCAGCAGCTTGGCGGGTTCAGCGGGAGGTCCCAGGAAAGATACGCAGTATTTT.

The rearrangement uses TRBV29-1 and TRBJ1-2; 7 nucleotides line up with TRBD1. Germline-derived CDR1 and CDR2 are SQVTM and ANQGSEA. J lost 0 bases, V lost 5 bases, and 3 bases had no gene match. This CDR3 is 13 amino acids long. CDR3 nucleotide sequence: TGCAGCGTTTCGACAGGGACTAACTATGGCTACACCTTC. It yields the protein CSVSTGTNYGYTF.

This chain links TRBV15 with TRBJ1-2; 9 positions agree with TRBD1. The CDR3 loop spans 16 amino acids. The V segment lost 2 bases and the J segment 3 bases; nucleotides outside the gene matches: 7. CDR1 and CDR2 from the germline V gene are LNHNV and YYDKDF (reference sequence). CDR3 DNA: TGTGCCACCAGCAGACTACGGACAGGGGTTTACTATGGCTACACCTTC. This gives the protein CATSRLRTGVYYGYTF.

The V gene is TRBV11-3, the J gene TRBJ2-1; TRBD2 might be the D (5 bases). The germline V gene has CDR1 SGHNT and CDR2 YENEEA. Deletions cut 8 bases from V and 10 bases from J, with 18 bases between. This CDR3 has 13 residues. The CDR3 DNA is TGTGCCAGCGGAAACAAGGCGGGCCACGAGCAGTTCTTC. Translated, it gives CASGNKAGHEQFF.

The chain combines TRBV11-3 with TRBJ2-2, with TRBD2 matching 14 bases. Germline V lookup: CDR1 SGHNT, CDR2 YENEEA. The ends lost 3 bases at V and 5 bases at J; junction bases unmatched: 2. The CDR3 extends over 16 amino acids. The CDR3 DNA sequence: TGTGCCAGCAGCTTTGGACTAGCGGGAGGTACCGGGGAGCTGTTTTTT. This translates into CASSFGLAGGTGELFF.

This clone was counted between two and nine times. V is TRBV10-2 and J is TRBJ1-2; no clear D. The germline gives CDR1 WSHSY, CDR2 SAAADI. Between the trimmed V and J ends, which lost 7 bases and 4 bases, there was a span of 13 bases. This CDR3 spans 13 amino acids. DNA of the CDR3: TGCGCCAGCACCCTAGCCATGGGCTATGGCTACACCTTC. Amino acid sequence: CASTLAMGYGYTF.

V usage is TRBV5-6 and J usage is TRBJ2-7, with 8 bases identical to TRBD1. The CDR3 loop spans 14 amino acids. Per germline, CDR1 SGHDT and CDR2 YYEEEE. V lost 4 bases, J lost 1 base, and 4 bases stayed unmatched. The CDR3 spells CASSVDRASYEQYF. The CDR3 DNA reads as TGTGCCAGCAGCGTGGACAGGGCTTCCTACGAGCAGTACTTC.

The rearrangement links TRBV10-2 to TRBJ2-1; 9 nucleotides align to TRBD1. The CDR3 runs to 16 residues. The J segment lost 8 bases and the V segment lost 0 bases, leaving 8 bases of the junction unmatched. The germline V gene has CDR1 WSHSY and CDR2 SAAADI. CDR3 protein: CASSESWTGETDEQFF. CDR3 coding DNA: TGCGCCAGCAGTGAGTCGTGGACAGGGGAAACCGATGAGCAGTTCTTC.

J is TRBJ2-7 and V is TRBV30; weak D call: TRBD2 (6 bases). Germline values: CDR1 GTSNPN, CDR2 SVGIG (reference sequence). The V end lost 2 bases, the J end lost 2 bases, and 10 bases lay between the germline ends. This CDR3 comprises 13 residues. The CDR3 reads CAWSRPGAYEQYF. In DNA, the CDR3 is TGTGCCTGGAGTAGGCCGGGGGCCTACGAGCAGTACTTC.

The rearrangement links TRBV15 to TRBJ1-4; possibly TRBD1 for D (6 bases). The germline gives CDR1 LNHNV, CDR2 YYDKDF (reference sequence). Trimming removed 0 bases at V and 3 bases at J, with 11 bases between. The CDR3 spans 16 residues. DNA for the CDR3: TGTGCCACCAGCAGAGATGGAACAGGGTCTAATGAAAAACTGTTTTTT. This translates into CATSRDGTGSNEKLFF.

J is TRBJ1-2 and V is TRBV6-5; D is ambiguous. Trimming stripped 4 bases from V and 2 bases from J, with 11 bases between. CDR1 MNHEY and CDR2 SVGAGI come from the germline V gene. CDR3 length: 14 residues. The CDR3 DNA reads TGTGCCAGCAGTTCCCCGACAAGCAACTATGGCTACACCTTC. Encoded protein: CASSSPTSNYGYTF.

The chain couples TRBV7-2 to TRBJ2-7, with D unclear. Trimming took off 0 bases at V and 3 bases at J, with 12 bases between the two ends. The CDR3 consists of 15 residues. Germline CDR1 and CDR2: SGHTA and FQGNSA. DNA for the CDR3: TGTGCCAGCAGCTTAGCGCCTGGAGTAGACTACGAGCAGTACTTC. This encodes CASSLAPGVDYEQYF.

This clone was counted once. The V gene is TRBV2, the J gene TRBJ1-3, with a weak D call TRBD1 (6 bases). Germline CDR1 and CDR2: SNHLY and FYNNEI. The V end was cut by 1 base, the J end by 0 bases, with 10 bases between. CDR3 length equals 16 residues. The CDR3 DNA is TGTGCCAGCAGTGAAGGGACAGCGAACTCTGGAAACACCATATATTTT. It specifies CASSEGTANSGNTIYF. The entire variable domain, with the rest obtained from reference TRBV2 and TRBJ1-3, is as follows: EPEVTQTPSHQVTQMGQEVILRCVPISNHLYFYWYRQILGQKVEFLVSFYNNEISEKSEIFDDQFSVERPDGSNFTLKIRSTKLEDSAMYFCASSEGTANSGNTIYFGEGSWLTVV.

The CDR3 sequence is CASSLPRTGNSYEQYF. CDR3 DNA sequence: TGCGCCAGCAGCCTCCCACGGACAGGGAACTCCTACGAGCAGTACTTC. The chain recombines TRBV4-1 with TRBJ2-7; TRBD1 matches 8 bases. Trimming removed 4 bases from V and 0 bases from J; junction bases left unmatched: 8. This CDR3 contains 16 residues. CDR1 is MGHRA and CDR2 is YSYEKL in the germline V gene.

V is TRBV5-1 and J is TRBJ2-1; TRBD2 matches at 16 bases. Trimming cost V 3 bases and J 1 base; bases outside gene matches: 1. CDR1 and CDR2 (germline): SGHRS, YFSETQ. The CDR3 sequence is 17 residues long. CDR3 residues: CASSWGLAGGSYNEQFF. In nucleotides, the CDR3 is TGCGCCAGCAGCTGGGGACTAGCGGGAGGGTCCTACAATGAGCAGTTCTTC.

The gene calls are TRBV5-1 and TRBJ1-4; a possible D gene is TRBD1 (6 bases). The CDR3 is 17 amino acids. CDR1 and CDR2 (germline): SGHRS, YFSETQ. The ends were cut back, 0 bases at V and 1 base at J, with 13 bases in the middle. The CDR3 nucleotides read TGCGCCAGCAGCTTGGAGCGGTGGGGGCAAACTAATGAAAAACTGTTTTTT. Translation: CASSLERWGQTNEKLFF.

This chain connects TRBV28 to TRBJ2-7; D is unresolved. The V end lost 6 bases, the J end lost 4 bases, and 10 bases lay between the germline ends. CDR1 and CDR2 from the germline V gene are MDHEN and SYDVKM. The CDR3 length is 12 residues. DNA for the CDR3: TGTGCCAGCAGCACACAGAGATACGAGCAGTACTTC. It translates to CASSTQRYEQYF.

About this clone itself: The identical CDR3 is also encoded by other nucleotide sequences in the sample. J is TRBJ2-2 and V is TRBV5-1; D might be TRBD2 (5 bases). V was clipped by 0 bases and J by 2 bases, with 8 bases between them. This CDR3 has 15 amino acids. Per germline, CDR1 SGHRS and CDR2 YFSETQ. CDR3 residues: CASSLGSGNTGELFF. CDR3 DNA: TGCGCCAGCAGCTTGGGGTCGGGAAACACCGGGGAGCTGTTTTTT.

The chain links TRBV11-3 to TRBJ2-1; TRBD2 might be the D (6 bases). The V gene's germline CDR1 is SGHNT and CDR2 YENEEA. CDR3 size: 15 residues. With 4 bases removed from V and 7 bases from J, the gap between germline ends came to 17 bases. The CDR3 loop is CASSYAGTVKNEQFF. CDR3 nucleotides: TGTGCCAGCAGCTATGCGGGAACAGTAAAAAATGAGCAGTTCTTC. Full variable domain (remainder filled in from reference TRBV11-3 and TRBJ2-1): EAGVVQSPRYKIIEKKQPVAFWCNPISGHNTLYWYLQNLGQGPELLIRYENEEAVDDSQLPKDRFSAERLKGVDSTLKIQPAELGDSAVYLCASSYAGTVKNEQFFGPGTRLTVL.

The gene calls are TRBV18 and TRBJ1-1; D is uncertain. Germline-derived CDR1 and CDR2 are KGHSH and LQKENI. CDR3 length: 16 amino acids. Trimming shortened V by 6 bases and J by 1 base, and 18 bases separated the two germline ends. The CDR3 protein is CASSGRMERGNTEAFF. In nucleotides, the CDR3 is TGTGCCAGCTCTGGTCGCATGGAACGGGGGAACACTGAAGCTTTCTTT. Looking up the rest from reference TRBV18 and TRBJ1-1 gives the full variable domain: NAGVMQNPRHLVRRRGQEARLRCSPMKGHSHVYWYRQLPEEGLKFMVYLQKENIIDESGMPKERFSAEFPKEGPSILRIQQVVRGDSAAYFCASSGRMERGNTEAFFGQGTRLTVV.

This clone was seen only once. This chain joins TRBV18 and TRBJ2-1; 7 bases fit TRBD2. J gave up 2 bases and V 3 bases, and 4 bases lay outside the gene matches. Germline-derived CDR1 and CDR2 are KGHSH and LQKENI. The CDR3 sequence is 15 residues long. CDR3 bases: TGTGCCAGCTCACCGGGACTAAAGACCTACAATGAGCAGTTCTTC. Protein: CASSPGLKTYNEQFF.